This T cell receptor (beta chain) was sequenced in a study of blood T cell repertoires in COVID-19. Looking at the study overall: The origin of the acute and convalescent COVID-19 samples was the United States, Italy and Spain. PBMCs, B-cell-depleted T cells, or T cells were the source of the cDNA or gDNA that made up the material.

Trimming removed 5 bases from V and 3 bases from J, with 14 bases in between. The CDR3 is 15 amino acids. Germline CDR1 is SGHRS and CDR2 is YFSETQ. As handled by the study authors: The authors estimated nucleated cell counts from reference gene primer amplification. Method: immunoSEQ multiplex PCR; TCRdb's copy keeps in-frame clones and lacks some. For V, J and clone size, that table is used; D and trimming come from the DNA. The table shows 210,000 or so clones, with 90% occurring only once. This receptor was identified in a man aged 50 to 60 with acute or convalescent COVID-19. The chain joins TRBV5-1 to TRBJ2-2, with D maybe TRBD1 (6 bases). Sample: peripheral blood. The CDR3 DNA is TGCGCCAGCAGATACCGGACAGATCACACCGGGGAGCTGTTTTTT. As protein: CASRYRTDHTGELFF.